Shown below are 22 T cell receptor beta chains from a single sample sequenced in a study of shared clonotypes between healthy human individuals. Sequencing was performed with immunoSEQ multiplex PCR; in TCRdb, only in-frame clones are kept and a portion is missing. The data contain some 2,100,000 clones, around 95% of them singletons. Sequenced sample: naive CD4+ T cells sorted from blood. The subset: CD45RA+ positively selected. The receptors shown here come from a man in his late teens or twenties in good health.

The rearrangement uses TRBV27 and TRBJ1-5; D not certain. The CDR3 runs to 15 residues. V was pared by 5 bases and J by 3 bases, with 14 bases between. The germline CDR1 and CDR2 sequences are MNHEY and SMNVEV (reference sequence). The CDR3 DNA is TGTGCCAGCAGTCCGCTGGACGGATTCAATCAGCCCCAGCATTTT. Its protein product is CASSPLDGFNQPQHF.

The rearrangement links TRBV28 to TRBJ1-5, with D possibly being TRBD1 (6 bases). CDR1 MDHEN and CDR2 SYDVKM come from the germline V gene. This CDR3 has 14 amino acids. Trimming removed 3 bases at V and 7 bases at J, with 13 bases between. CDR3 in amino acids: CASSFVDRSQPQHF. The CDR3 DNA is TGTGCCAGCAGTTTTGTCGACAGGTCGCAGCCCCAGCATTTT.

This clone was detected only once. This sequence joins TRBV6-6 and TRBJ2-7, with D possibly called TRBD1 or TRBD2 (7 bases each). Germline V lookup: CDR1 MNHNY, CDR2 SVGAGI (reference sequence). The CDR3 contains 15 residues. Trimming left V 4 bases short and J 5 bases short, with 18 bases between. In nucleotides, the CDR3 is TGTGCCAGCAGTTCCCCAGACAGGGAGGGTCACGAGCAGTACTTC. Protein product: CASSSPDREGHEQYF.

The chain carries TRBV11-2 and TRBJ1-2; D might be TRBD1 (5 bases). There are 13 residues in the CDR3. The germline V gene has CDR1 SGHAT and CDR2 FQNNGV. The germline V and J ends were trimmed by 5 bases and 9 bases, with 16 bases remaining between them. The CDR3 reads CASSPKRGDRYTF. In DNA, the CDR3 is TGTGCCAGCAGCCCAAAAAGAGGGGACCGCTACACCTTC.

The genes are TRBV10-3 and TRBJ1-2, with a possible D match to TRBD1 (5 bases). The germline V gene encodes CDR1 ENHRY and CDR2 SYGVKD. The CDR3 extends over 14 amino acids. V dropped 2 bases and J dropped 8 bases, with 15 bases sitting between them. CDR3 DNA: TGTGCCATCAGTGAGCCGTCCGGGGCGGAGGGCTACACCTTC. It codes for CAISEPSGAEGYTF.

V and J are TRBV30 and TRBJ2-1; D uncertain. The CDR3 runs to 11 residues. CDR1 and CDR2 from the germline V gene are GTSNPN and SVGIG (reference sequence). V lost 4 bases, J lost 6 bases, and 7 bases lay in between. The CDR3 DNA reads TGTGCCTGGACCCGAACCAATGAGCAGTTCTTC. It yields the protein CAWTRTNEQFF.

The chain uses TRBV19 and TRBJ1-1; the match to TRBD1 covers 12 bases. Germline assignment: CDR1 LNHDA and CDR2 SQIVND (reference sequence). The CDR3 runs 16 residues. V shed 6 bases, J shed 5 bases, and the junction held 10 bases outside the gene matches. The CDR3: CASSHGDRGRGTEAFF. In DNA, the CDR3 is TGTGCCAGTAGCCATGGGGACAGGGGGCGCGGAACTGAAGCTTTCTTT.

V usage is TRBV19 and J usage is TRBJ2-1; TRBD2 matches at 11 bases. CDR1 LNHDA and CDR2 SQIVND come from the germline V gene (reference sequence). The CDR3 has 19 amino acids. V lost 3 bases and J lost 3; bases outside the gene matches: 13. CDR3 in amino acids: CASSMGFITSGSFYNEQFF. The CDR3 coding sequence is TGTGCCAGTAGTATGGGGTTCATAACTAGCGGGAGCTTCTACAATGAGCAGTTCTTC.

The chain employs TRBV28 and TRBJ1-1, with 10 nucleotides matching TRBD1. Per germline, CDR1 MDHEN and CDR2 SYDVKM. CDR3 length: 16 amino acids. Trimming cost V 7 bases and J 5 bases; bases outside gene matches: 13. The CDR3: CASTVRPTGQGTEAFF. CDR3 nucleotide sequence: TGTGCCAGCACCGTCCGTCCGACGGGACAGGGGACTGAAGCTTTCTTT.

The V call is TRBV2, the J call TRBJ1-6; possible D gene TRBD1, 5 bases. The V and J ends lost 7 bases and 7 bases respectively, with 14 bases between them. Germline V gene data show CDR1 as SNHLY and CDR2 as FYNNEI. The CDR3 has 14 amino acids. CDR3 nucleotide sequence: TGTGCCAGCAAACTACCGGGGCCAAATTCACCCCTCCACTTT. Its protein is CASKLPGPNSPLHF.

This rearrangement joins TRBV5-4 to TRBJ1-3; a possible D gene is TRBD1 (5 bases). Germline CDR1 and CDR2: SGHNT and YYREEE (reference sequence). CDR3 length: 14 residues. The ends were cut back, 1 base at V and 4 bases at J, with 9 bases in the middle. In DNA, the CDR3 is TGTGCCAGCAGCTTGACAGGCGACGGAAACACCATATATTTT. Residues: CASSLTGDGNTIYF.

In the case of this clone: A much larger clonotype is one base distant, so this may be a read error. V gene TRBV18 combines with J gene TRBJ2-2; D unresolved. This CDR3 is built from 13 residues. Germline CDR1 reads KGHSH; CDR2 reads LQKENI. The CDR3 sequence is CASSTPNTGELFF. Written as DNA, the CDR3 is TGTGCCAGCTCAACACCGAACACCGGGGAGCTGTTTTTT.

DNA of the CDR3: TGTGCCACCCGAGACAGGTCGTATGGCTACACCTTC. Encoded protein: CATRDRSYGYTF. This chain links TRBV6-6 with TRBJ1-2; possibly TRBD1 for D (6 bases). CDR3 length equals 12 residues. Trimming stripped 10 bases from V and 5 bases from J, with 14 bases between. CDR1 MNHNY and CDR2 SVGAGI come from the germline V gene (reference sequence).

This clone was recorded once. The rearrangement links TRBV10-3 to TRBJ1-3, with D tentatively TRBD1 (5 bases). This CDR3 has 15 amino acids. V shed 2 bases and J shed 3 bases, with 11 bases lying between them. CDR1 is ENHRY, CDR2 SYGVKD, per germline. CDR3 region: CAISEGRGDGNTIYF. The CDR3 DNA sequence: TGTGCCATCAGTGAGGGGCGAGGGGATGGAAACACCATATATTTT.

Comment on this clone: Other DNA sequences of this sample code for an identical CDR3. The chain has TRBV29-1 and TRBJ1-4; D uncertain. Trimming took off 7 bases at V and 2 bases at J, with 5 bases between the two ends. The CDR3 sequence is 11 residues long. Germline values: CDR1 SQVTM, CDR2 ANQGSEA. This CDR3 is CSGRTNEKLFF. In nucleotides, the CDR3 is TGCAGCGGCAGGACTAATGAAAAACTGTTTTTT.

This chain joins TRBV9 and TRBJ1-2; TRBD1 is a possible D gene (6 bases). The CDR3 extends over 15 amino acids. From germline, CDR1 is SGDLS and CDR2 YYNGEE. V dropped 4 bases and J dropped 3 bases, with 16 bases sitting between them. This CDR3 is CASSNRDRSDYGYTF. The DNA of the CDR3 is TGTGCCAGCAGCAACCGTGACAGGTCCGACTATGGCTACACCTTC.

This clone appeared once. The chain employs TRBV2 and TRBJ1-1, with 7 bases identical to TRBD1. Germline trimming cut 7 bases from V and 3 bases from J; bases unmatched to any gene: 8. This CDR3 contains 14 residues. Germline V gene data show CDR1 as SNHLY and CDR2 as FYNNEI. This CDR3 is CASNPGTAYTEAFF. In DNA form, the CDR3 reads TGTGCCAGCAACCCCGGGACAGCCTACACTGAAGCTTTCTTT.

The genes are TRBV14 and TRBJ2-1, with 9 bases identical to TRBD2. V gave up 5 bases and J gave up 0 bases; unmatched junction bases: 5. CDR3 length: 16 residues. Germline V gives CDR1 SGHDN, CDR2 FVKESK. The CDR3 protein is CASSSISGSSYNEQFF. The CDR3 nucleotides read TGTGCCAGCAGCTCAATTAGCGGGAGCTCCTACAATGAGCAGTTCTTC.

This clone was observed a single time. This chain connects TRBV19 to TRBJ1-5; TRBD1 matches 7 bases. Per germline, CDR1 LNHDA and CDR2 SQIVND (reference sequence). V was pared by 0 bases and J by 3 bases, with 17 bases of the junction left unmatched. This CDR3 has 20 amino acids. DNA for the CDR3: TGTGCCAGTAGTATAGATTCAGGGGGGCCAGGAGAGAACTTCAATCAGCCCCAGCATTTT. It encodes CASSIDSGGPGENFNQPQHF.

The chain couples TRBV5-4 to TRBJ2-3; D gene ambiguous. This CDR3 has 14 amino acids. V was cut by 0 bases and J by 4 bases, with 9 bases left in between. Germline loops: CDR1 SGHNT, CDR2 YYREEE (reference sequence). CDR3 sequence (DNA): TGTGCCAGCAGCTTGGCCACCAGGTCAGATACGCAGTATTTT. This codes for CASSLATRSDTQYF.

In this sample, this clone turned up a few times. The chain uses TRBV25-1 and TRBJ2-4; a possible D gene is TRBD1 (6 bases). The CDR3 has 15 residues. CDR1 MGHDK and CDR2 SYGVNS come from the germline V gene. Trimming cost V 2 bases and J 0 bases, with 8 bases left between them. Here the CDR3 DNA reads TGTGCCAGCAGTGAAACAGGGTTAGCCAAAAACATTCAGTACTTC. This gives the protein CASSETGLAKNIQYF.

The chain couples TRBV5-1 to TRBJ1-1; 12 nucleotides match TRBD1. Losses at the gene ends were 4 bases for V and 6 bases for J; bases not matched to a gene: 7. Germline V gives CDR1 SGHRS, CDR2 YFSETQ. The CDR3 sequence is 15 residues long. Written as DNA, the CDR3 is TGCGCCAGCAGCGTGTCCGGGACAGGGGGCTCTGAAGCTTTCTTT. Protein: CASSVSGTGGSEAFF.